This T cell receptor beta chain was documented in a study of cytomegalovirus exposure and HLA in healthy donors. PCR involved 60 Vbeta and 13 Jbeta primers. The assay was immunoSEQ multiplex PCR, and TCRdb's table has in-frame clones only and misses some. In the table there are about 120,000 clones, 65% to 85% of which are singletons. This CDR3 has 16 residues. From germline, CDR1 is MNHEY and CDR2 SMNVEV (reference sequence). Trimming pared 1 base from V and 5 bases from J, leaving 18 bases between. This TCR came from a young man in good health and CMV-seropositive. This chain joins TRBV27 and TRBJ2-7; perhaps TRBD1 as D (5 bases). The sequenced sample was PBMCs. The CDR3 nucleotides read TGTGCCAGCAGTTTATTAACAGGCCCCGGATCCAACGAGCAGTACTTC. Residues: CASSLLTGPGSNEQYF.